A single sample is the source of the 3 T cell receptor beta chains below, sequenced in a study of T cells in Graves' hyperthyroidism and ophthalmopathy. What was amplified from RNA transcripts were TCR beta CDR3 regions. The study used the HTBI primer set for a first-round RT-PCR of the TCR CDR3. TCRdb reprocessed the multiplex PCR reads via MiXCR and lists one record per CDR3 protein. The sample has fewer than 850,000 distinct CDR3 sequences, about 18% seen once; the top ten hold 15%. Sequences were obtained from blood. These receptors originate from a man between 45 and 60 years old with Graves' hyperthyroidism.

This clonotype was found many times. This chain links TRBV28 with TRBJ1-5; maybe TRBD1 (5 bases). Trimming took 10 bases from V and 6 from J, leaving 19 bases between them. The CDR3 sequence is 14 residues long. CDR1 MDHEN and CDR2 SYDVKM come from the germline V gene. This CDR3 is CAIEVGQGGQPQHF. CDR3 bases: TGTGCCATCGAGGTTGGGCAGGGCGGTCAGCCCCAGCATTTT.

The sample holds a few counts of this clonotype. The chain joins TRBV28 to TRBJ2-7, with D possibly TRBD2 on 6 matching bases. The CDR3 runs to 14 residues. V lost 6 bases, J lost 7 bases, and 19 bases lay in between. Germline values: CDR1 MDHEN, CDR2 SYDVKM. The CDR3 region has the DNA TGTGCCAGCAGCGAGATTGGAGGGCCGCGTGAGCAGTACTTC. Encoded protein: CASSEIGGPREQYF.

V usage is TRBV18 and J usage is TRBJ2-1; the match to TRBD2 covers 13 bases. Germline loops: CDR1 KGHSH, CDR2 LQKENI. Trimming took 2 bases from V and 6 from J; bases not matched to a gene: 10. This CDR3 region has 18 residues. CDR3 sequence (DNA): TGTGCCAGCTCACCAGCGATAGGGGGACTAGCGGGACTCAATGAGCAGTTCTTC. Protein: CASSPAIGGLAGLNEQFF.